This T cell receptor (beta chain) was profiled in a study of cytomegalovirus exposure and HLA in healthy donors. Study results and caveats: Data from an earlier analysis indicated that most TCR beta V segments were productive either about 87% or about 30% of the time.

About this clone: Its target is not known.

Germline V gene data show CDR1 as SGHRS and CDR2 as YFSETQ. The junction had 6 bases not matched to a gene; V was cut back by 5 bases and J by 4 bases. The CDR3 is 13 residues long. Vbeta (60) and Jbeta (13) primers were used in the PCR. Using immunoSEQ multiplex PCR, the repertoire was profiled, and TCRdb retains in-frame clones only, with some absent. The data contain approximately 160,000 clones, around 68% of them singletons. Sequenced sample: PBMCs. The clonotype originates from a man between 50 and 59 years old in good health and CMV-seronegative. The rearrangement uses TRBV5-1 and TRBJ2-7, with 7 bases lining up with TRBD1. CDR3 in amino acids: CASRPGTEYEQYF. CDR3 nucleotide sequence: TGCGCCAGCAGACCCGGGACAGAGTACGAGCAGTACTTC. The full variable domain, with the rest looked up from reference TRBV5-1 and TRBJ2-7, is KAGVTQTPRYLIKTRGQQVTLSCSPISGHRSVSWYQQTPGQGLQFLFEYFSETQRNKGNFPGRFSGRQFSNSRSEMNVSTLELGDSALYLCASRPGTEYEQYFGPGTRLTVT.